Shown below are 31 T cell receptor beta chains from a single sample sequenced in a study of read filtering for tumor transcriptome and immune sequencing. Molecular barcoded adaptors covering alpha/delta and beta/gamma chains were used on approximately 400 ng RNA. MiXCR, run by TCRdb on the reads, gives a single entry per CDR3 protein. The top ten hold about 7.7% of the sample, which has 130,000 or so distinct CDR3 sequences, under 15% seen once. Specimen: a population of CD138-negative cells sorted from bone marrow. The receptors come from a donor over 35 with multiple myeloma.

On this clonotype: This may stem from a read error, because a much larger clone lies one nucleotide away. The genes are TRBV3-1 and TRBJ2-2, with D tentatively TRBD1 (5 bases). In germline, CDR1 is LGHDT, CDR2 YNNKEL (reference sequence). The CDR3 loop spans 15 amino acids. CDR3: CASSRMGLNNGELFF. The DNA of the CDR3 is TGTGCCAGCAGCCGTATGGGGCTGAACAACGGGGAGCTGTTTTTT.

The chain combines TRBV20-1 with TRBJ2-7, with TRBD2 matching 8 bases. V lost 1 base, J lost 2 bases, and 10 bases stayed unmatched. Germline CDR1 is DFQATT and CDR2 is SNEGSKA (reference sequence). CDR3 length: 16 residues. Here the CDR3 reads CSARVRLAGTPYEQYF. CDR3 nucleotide sequence: TGCAGTGCTAGAGTGCGGCTAGCGGGTACACCCTACGAGCAGTACTTC.

A few counts support this clonotype. A clone one base away is much larger, so this may be a read error. No conserved phenylalanine or tryptophan is present at the end of the CDR3, so a read error is the likely explanation. The chain couples TRBV2 to TRBJ1-2, with no clear D. Looked up from germline, CDR1 is SNHLY and CDR2 is FYNNEI. V lost 6 bases and J lost 2, with 13 bases in between. The CDR3 spans 14 residues. CDR3 nucleotide sequence: TGTGCCAGCAGGGGCGGACGTTTGAACTATGGCTACACCCTC. It yields the protein CASRGGRLNYGYTL.

There are many counts of this clonotype. The chain couples TRBV7-9 to TRBJ2-7; D ambiguous. The ends were cut back, 5 bases at V and 2 bases at J, with 22 bases in the middle. CDR3 length: 17 amino acids. CDR1 is SEHNR, CDR2 FQNEAQ, per germline (reference sequence). The CDR3 here is CASSRTPGLPRTYEQYF. In DNA form, the CDR3 reads TGTGCCAGCAGCCGTACTCCCGGGCTGCCCAGAACCTACGAGCAGTACTTC.

Worth noting for this clonotype: The junction departs from germline at one end; a sequencing error may be responsible. CDR3: CASSLSGTVRGFTF. CDR3 nucleotide sequence: TGTGCCAGCAGTTTATCCGGGACGGTTCGAGGCTTCACCTTC. The chain carries TRBV12-3 or TRBV12-4 and TRBJ1-2; maybe TRBD1 (5 bases). This CDR3 is built from 14 residues.

This clonotype was seen at least ten times. The J gene is TRBJ1-5, the V gene TRBV20-1; a weak D match, TRBD1 (6 bases). The CDR3 totals 14 residues. From germline, CDR1 is DFQATT and CDR2 SNEGSKA (reference sequence). Trimming cost V 2 bases and J 6 bases, with 14 bases left between them. The DNA for the CDR3 is TGCAGTGCTAGACCGGCGGGGGGGCTTCAGCCCCAGCATTTT. Protein sequence: CSARPAGGLQPQHF.

Ten or more counts support this clonotype. DNA for the CDR3: TGCGCCAGCAGCCAAGGATGGGCGGCTTCCTACAATGAGCAGTTCTTC. Translation gives CASSQGWAASYNEQFF. The chain combines TRBV4-1 with TRBJ2-1, with no clear D. CDR3 length equals 16 residues. CDR1 is MGHRA and CDR2 is YSYEKL in the germline V gene. V lost 1 base to trimming and J lost 1 base, with 11 bases between them.

Many counts were recorded for this clonotype. The chain carries TRBV11-2 and TRBJ1-1; D gene ambiguous. The CDR3 runs 11 residues. Trimming left V 5 bases short and J 6 bases short, with 7 bases between. The germline V gene encodes CDR1 SGHAT and CDR2 FQNNGV. CDR3 protein: CASSRSPEAFF. CDR3 sequence (DNA): TGTGCCAGCAGCCGTAGTCCTGAAGCTTTCTTT.

About this clonotype: Given a much more abundant clone one base away, this may be a read error. This sequence joins TRBV29-1 and TRBJ2-5; 7 bases match TRBD1. This CDR3 is 13 amino acids long. Per the germline V gene, CDR1 is SQVTM and CDR2 is ANQGSEA. The CDR3 loop reads CSVGDSFQGTQYF. In DNA, the CDR3 is TGCAGCGTTGGGGACAGTTTTCAAGGGACCCAGTACTTC.

There are a few counts of this clonotype. Possible read error: a much larger clone is one base away. The chain combines TRBV5-5 with TRBJ2-7; 10 bases are a match to TRBD1. The CDR3 extends over 16 amino acids. Germline V lookup: CDR1 SGHKS, CDR2 YYEKEE (reference sequence). CDR3 nucleotide sequence: TGTGCCGGCAGCTTGGACGGGACAGGGGCATCCTACGAGCAGTACTTC. As protein: CAGSLDGTGASYEQYF.

This clonotype was detected ten times or more. A junction end diverges from the germline sequence, so it may reflect a read error. The gene calls are TRBV27 and TRBJ2-5; 8 bases fit TRBD2. The CDR3 is 15 residues long. Germline V gene data show CDR1 as MNHEY and CDR2 as SMNVEV (reference sequence). Here the CDR3 reads CASSPSFSAGGPGSF. The CDR3 nucleotides read TGTGCCAGCAGCCCTTCCTTTTCGGCGGGAGGCCCGGGGTCCTTC.

This clonotype has a count of ten or more. This sequence joins TRBV7-2 and TRBJ2-7, with D possibly matching TRBD2 (5 bases). Germline V gene lookup returns CDR1 SGHTA and CDR2 FQGNSA. V lost 5 bases and J 3 bases, leaving 8 bases between the germline ends. This CDR3 has 12 residues. CDR3 nucleotides: TGTGCCAGCAGCCCCGGGAACTACGAGCAGTACTTC. Its translation: CASSPGNYEQYF.

The CDR3 DNA reads as TGTGCCAGCAGTAAACCCGGCATCAGGGTCACCGGGGAGCTGTTTTTT. Amino acids: CASSKPGIRVTGELFF. J is TRBJ2-2 and V is TRBV6-2 or TRBV6-3; tentatively, D is TRBD1 (5 bases). This CDR3 has 16 residues. V lost 5 bases to trimming and J lost 4 bases, with 17 bases between them. Germline assignment: CDR1 MNHEY and CDR2 SVGEGT.

On this clonotype itself: This sequence may be a read error, since a much larger clone differs from it by one base. The CDR3 sequence: CAISDGTKASF. CDR3 bases: TGTGCCATCAGTGACGGGACCAAGGCTTCCTTT. The rearrangement links TRBV10-3 to TRBJ1-6; D might be TRBD1 (5 bases). CDR1 is ENHRY and CDR2 is SYGVKD in the germline V gene. This CDR3 is built from 11 residues.

Of note for this clonotype: It differs at one base from a far larger clone, so likely a read error. This chain uses TRBV29-1 with TRBJ2-7; tentative D call: TRBD2 (5 bases). With the DNA end fitting TRBJ2-1 better, the J assignment may be wrong. Germline V lookup: CDR1 SQVTM, CDR2 ANQGSEA. This CDR3 contains 12 residues. The CDR3 nucleotides are TGCAGCGCAAAGAGGGAATACAATGAGCAGTTCTTC. Amino acid sequence: CSAKREYNEQFF.

This clonotype was seen more than once but under ten times. The chain recombines TRBV4-2 with TRBJ2-1; D is undetermined. Trimming took off 2 bases at V and 0 bases at J, with 11 bases between the two ends. Per the germline V gene, CDR1 is LGHNA and CDR2 is YNFKEQ. This CDR3 contains 16 residues. This CDR3 reads CASSQTGLSSYNEQFF. CDR3 DNA sequence: TGTGCCAGCAGCCAAACCGGGCTTAGCTCCTACAATGAGCAGTTCTTC.

J is TRBJ2-4 and V is TRBV6-6, with D tentatively TRBD1 or TRBD2 (5 bases each). V was cut by 2 bases and J by 0 bases, with 20 bases left in between. This CDR3 region has 19 residues. In germline, CDR1 is MNHNY, CDR2 SVGAGI (reference sequence). CDR3 sequence (DNA): TGTGCCAGCAGTTACGGGGCAGGGAGTGGTGATGCAGCCAAAAACATTCAGTACTTC. This codes for CASSYGAGSGDAAKNIQYF.

This clonotype was counted ten times or more. This chain connects TRBV4-1 to TRBJ2-3; D call uncertain. CDR1 is MGHRA, CDR2 YSYEKL, per germline. The CDR3 is made up of 14 amino acids. The ends were cut back, 4 bases at V and 6 bases at J, with 14 bases in the middle. Here the CDR3 reads CASSLTYQLDTQYF. CDR3 sequence (DNA): TGCGCCAGCAGCCTCACATACCAGTTGGATACGCAGTATTTT.

This clonotype was recorded many times. J is TRBJ1-5 and V is TRBV5-5, with 9 bases that match TRBD1. The germline V gene has CDR1 SGHKS and CDR2 YYEKEE (reference sequence). The CDR3 consists of 16 residues. The trim removed 3 bases at V and 2 bases at J, leaving 6 bases unmatched. The CDR3 sequence: CASSWTGAMGNQPQHF. The CDR3, as DNA: TGTGCCAGCAGCTGGACAGGGGCGATGGGCAATCAGCCCCAGCATTTT.

The chain recombines TRBV12-3 or TRBV12-4 with TRBJ2-1; D might be TRBD1 (6 bases). The CDR3 sequence is 15 residues long. The ends were cut back, 1 base at V and 4 bases at J, with 11 bases in the middle. CDR3 protein: CASSLEGHPYNEQFF. CDR3 coding DNA: TGTGCCAGCAGTTTAGAGGGACACCCTTACAATGAGCAGTTCTTC.

Remarks on this clonotype: Being one base from a much bigger clone, this may be a read error. The rearrangement joins TRBV6-2 or TRBV6-3 to TRBJ1-1; D unresolved. The V gene's germline CDR1 is MNHEY and CDR2 SVGEGT. Trimming shortened V by 6 bases and J by 6 bases, and 14 bases separated the two germline ends. The CDR3 totals 13 residues. The CDR3, as DNA: TGTGCCAGCAGGGAACAGACCCTCGCTGAAGCTTTCTTT. Its protein product is CASREQTLAEAFF.

This clonotype was picked up many times. The rearrangement uses TRBV20-1 and TRBJ2-1, with 11 nucleotides matching TRBD2. This CDR3 spans 15 amino acids. The germline V gene encodes CDR1 DFQATT and CDR2 SNEGSKA (reference sequence). The V and J ends lost 0 bases and 9 bases, in that order; junction bases with no gene match: 7. CDR3 sequence reads: CSARDRTSGSAEQFF. In DNA, the CDR3 is TGCAGTGCTAGAGATCGAACTAGCGGGAGCGCTGAGCAGTTCTTC.

About this clonotype: With a much larger clone just one base away, this may be a read error. V and J are TRBV19 and TRBJ2-1; TRBD2 matches at 7 bases. The CDR3 extends over 14 amino acids. Unmatched junction bases numbered 16, after V lost 11 bases and J lost 9 bases. In germline, CDR1 is LNHDA, CDR2 SQIVND (reference sequence). CDR3 loop: CAARTYVTSREQFF. CDR3 sequence (DNA): TGTGCCGCCAGAACGTATGTGACTAGCCGTGAGCAGTTCTTC.

This clonotype was detected many times. V and J are TRBV5-1 and TRBJ1-2, with TRBD1 as a possible D gene (6 bases). Between the trimmed V and J ends, which lost 0 bases and 4 bases, there was a span of 13 bases. This CDR3 region has 15 residues. The germline V gene encodes CDR1 SGHRS and CDR2 YFSETQ. The CDR3 protein is CASSLDQGFSYGYTF. CDR3 nucleotide sequence: TGCGCCAGCAGCTTGGATCAGGGGTTCTCCTATGGCTACACCTTC.

This clonotype was counted many times. This chain connects TRBV20-1 to TRBJ2-5; a possible D gene is TRBD2 (5 bases). This CDR3 is 17 amino acids long. Germline assignment: CDR1 DFQATT and CDR2 SNEGSKA (reference sequence). Trimming removed 5 bases from V and 4 bases from J, with 26 bases in between. CDR3 in amino acids: CSAANLSSGIKGETQYF. The CDR3 DNA is TGCAGTGCTGCCAACCTTTCGAGCGGTATAAAGGGAGAGACCCAGTACTTC.

In regard to this clonotype: This may be a read error, as it is one base from a much larger clone. Here the CDR3 omits its conserved ending phenylalanine or tryptophan, so a read error is the likely source. The gene calls are TRBV12-3 or TRBV12-4 and TRBJ2-5, with TRBD2 matching over 10 bases. This CDR3 has 15 amino acids. Germline trimming cut 2 bases from V and 5 bases from J; bases unmatched to any gene: 5. CDR3 loop: CASSLSGRVQETQYL. In DNA, the CDR3 is TGTGCCAGCAGTTTAAGCGGGAGGGTCCAGGAGACCCAGTACCTC.

This clonotype was seen many times. The V call is TRBV7-8, the J call TRBJ2-3; TRBD2 agrees at 7 bases. V shed 11 bases and J 5 bases; nucleotides not matched to a gene: 1. Germline lookup yields CDR1 SGHVS and CDR2 FQNEAQ. The CDR3 totals 10 residues. Here the CDR3 DNA reads TGTGCCGGCGGGGGAGATACGCAGTATTTT. As protein: CAGGGDTQYF.

This clonotype was seen repeatedly, ten times or more. The V gene is TRBV29-1, the J gene TRBJ2-1, with a possible D match to TRBD2 (5 bases). This CDR3 contains 14 residues. Trimming pared 2 bases from V and 7 bases from J, leaving 15 bases between. Germline loops: CDR1 SQVTM, CDR2 ANQGSEA. CDR3 in amino acids: CSVESRQRANEQFF. CDR3 DNA sequence: TGCAGCGTTGAAAGCAGGCAGAGGGCTAATGAGCAGTTCTTC.

This clonotype came up many times. The chain recombines TRBV19 with TRBJ2-1, with TRBD2 matching 8 bases. Germline V gene lookup returns CDR1 LNHDA and CDR2 SQIVND (reference sequence). With V trimmed by 6 bases and J by 1 base, 8 bases remained unmatched. The CDR3 is 16 amino acids. The CDR3, as DNA: TGTGCCAGTAGGGTGAGCGGGAGCGGGTCCTACAATGAGCAGTTCTTC. Encoded protein: CASRVSGSGSYNEQFF.

This clonotype was detected ten times or more. The chain employs TRBV6-2 or TRBV6-3 and TRBJ2-1; either TRBD1 or TRBD2 may supply D (6 bases each). This CDR3 has 12 amino acids. Germline V gives CDR1 MNHEY, CDR2 SVGEGT. The germline V and J ends were trimmed by 6 bases and 9 bases, with 12 bases remaining between them. CDR3 protein: CASRVGGGEQFF. CDR3 in DNA: TGTGCCAGCAGGGTAGGAGGGGGTGAGCAGTTCTTC.

This clonotype has ten or more counts. The J gene is TRBJ2-4, the V gene TRBV4-1, with D perhaps matching TRBD1 (6 bases). Trimming removed 4 bases at V and 5 bases at J, with 21 bases between. In germline, CDR1 is MGHRA, CDR2 YSYEKL. The CDR3 is 17 amino acids. The DNA of the CDR3 is TGCGCCAGCAGCCCCTACAGGGACCCTCTATTGGAAAACATTCAGTACTTC. Protein sequence: CASSPYRDPLLENIQYF.